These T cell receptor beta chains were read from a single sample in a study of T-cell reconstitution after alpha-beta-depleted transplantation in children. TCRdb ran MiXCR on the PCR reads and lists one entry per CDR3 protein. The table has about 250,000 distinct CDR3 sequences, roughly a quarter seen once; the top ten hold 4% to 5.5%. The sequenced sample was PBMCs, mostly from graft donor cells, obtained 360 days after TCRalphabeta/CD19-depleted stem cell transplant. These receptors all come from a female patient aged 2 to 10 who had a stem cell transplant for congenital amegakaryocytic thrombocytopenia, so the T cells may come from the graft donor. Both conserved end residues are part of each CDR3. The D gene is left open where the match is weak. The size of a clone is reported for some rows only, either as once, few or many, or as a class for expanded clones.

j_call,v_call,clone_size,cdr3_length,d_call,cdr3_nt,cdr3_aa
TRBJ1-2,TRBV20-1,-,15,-,TGCAGTGCTGACGATAGGAGACAGTCTAACTATGGCTACACCTTC,CSADDRRQSNYGYTF
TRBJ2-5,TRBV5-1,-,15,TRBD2,TGCGCCAGCAGCTTGGACCCCGGGACTAGCGAGACCCAGTACTTC,CASSLDPGTSETQYF
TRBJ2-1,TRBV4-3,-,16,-,TGCGCCAGCAGCAGTTATCGGATGTCGACGGGCAATGAGCAGTTCTTC,CASSSYRMSTGNEQFF
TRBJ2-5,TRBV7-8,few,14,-,TGTGCCAGCAAACTTGGACCGTGGAAAGAGACCCAGTACTTC,CASKLGPWKETQYF
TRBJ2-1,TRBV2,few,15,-,TGTGCCAGCAGTGTATTGGGGGAGACCGGCAATGAGCAGTTCTTC,CASSVLGETGNEQFF
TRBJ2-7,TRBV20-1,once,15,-,TGCAGTGCTAGTGATTCATGGGCTCCTAATTACGAGCAGTACTTC,CSASDSWAPNYEQYF
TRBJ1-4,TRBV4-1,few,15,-,TGCGCCAGCAGCCCCGGACGCCGCGGCCATGAAAAACTGTTTTTT,CASSPGRRGHEKLFF
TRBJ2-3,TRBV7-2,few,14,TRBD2,TGTGCCAGCAGCCCTCGACTAGCCATGGATACGCAGTATTTT,CASSPRLAMDTQYF
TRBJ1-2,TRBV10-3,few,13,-,TGTGCCATCGGGACGGATCTCCTTTTCGACTACACCTTC,CAIGTDLLFDYTF
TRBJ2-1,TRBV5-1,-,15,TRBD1,TGCGCCAGCAGCCCCCGGGGACAGGAGTACAATGAGCAGTTCTTC,CASSPRGQEYNEQFF
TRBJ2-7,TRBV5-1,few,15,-,TGCGCCAGCAGCTTGGGACCGGCCGAGTTACTCGAGCAGTACTTC,CASSLGPAELLEQYF
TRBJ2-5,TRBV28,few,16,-,TGTGCCAGCAGTTTAGCGGGGGCCGGGGGTCGAGAGACCCAGTACTTC,CASSLAGAGGRETQYF